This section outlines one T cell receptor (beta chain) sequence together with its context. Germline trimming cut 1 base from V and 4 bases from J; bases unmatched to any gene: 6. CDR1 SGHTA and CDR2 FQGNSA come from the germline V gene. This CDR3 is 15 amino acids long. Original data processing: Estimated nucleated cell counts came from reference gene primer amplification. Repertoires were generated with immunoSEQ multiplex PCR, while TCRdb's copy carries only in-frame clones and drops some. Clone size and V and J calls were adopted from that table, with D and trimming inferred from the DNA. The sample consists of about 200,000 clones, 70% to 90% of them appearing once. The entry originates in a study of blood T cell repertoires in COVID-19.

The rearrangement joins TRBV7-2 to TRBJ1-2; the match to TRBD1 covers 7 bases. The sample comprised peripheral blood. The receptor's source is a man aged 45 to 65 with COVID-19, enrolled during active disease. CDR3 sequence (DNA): TGTGCCAGCAGCTTAGGGGGGACAGACACCTATGGCTACACCTTC. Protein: CASSLGGTDTYGYTF.